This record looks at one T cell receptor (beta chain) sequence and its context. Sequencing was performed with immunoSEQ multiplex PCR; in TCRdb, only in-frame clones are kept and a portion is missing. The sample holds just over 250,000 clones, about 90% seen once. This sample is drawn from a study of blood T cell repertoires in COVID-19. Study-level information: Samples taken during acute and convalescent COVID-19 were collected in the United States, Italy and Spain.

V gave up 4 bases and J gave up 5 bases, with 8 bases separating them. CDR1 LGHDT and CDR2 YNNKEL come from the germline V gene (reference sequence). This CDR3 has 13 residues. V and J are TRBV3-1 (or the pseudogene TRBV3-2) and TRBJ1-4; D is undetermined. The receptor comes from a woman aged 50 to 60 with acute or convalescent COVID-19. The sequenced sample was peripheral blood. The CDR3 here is CASSRVLNEKLFF. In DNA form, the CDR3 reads TGTGCCAGCAGCCGAGTCCTCAATGAAAAACTGTTTTTT.